These 2 T cell receptor beta chains were all obtained from the same sample, sequenced in a study of shared clonotypes between healthy human individuals. The table came from immunoSEQ multiplex PCR; TCRdb's copy has only in-frame clones and leaves some out. The table records about 330,000 clones, 74% of them present only once. Sequencing was done on a sample of memory CD4+ T cells sorted from blood. Subset reported: CD45RA-negative fraction. The origin of the receptors is a man aged 25-45 years in good health.

This chain links TRBV5-1 with TRBJ2-5, with 7 bases matching TRBD2. With V trimmed by 0 bases and J by 5 bases, 10 bases remained unmatched. This CDR3 has 16 residues. From germline, CDR1 is SGHRS and CDR2 YFSETQ. The CDR3 DNA reads as TGCGCCAGCAGCTTGGCGGCTAGCGGTTGGAGCGAGACCCAGTACTTC. It yields the protein CASSLAASGWSETQYF. The entire variable domain, with the rest obtained from reference TRBV5-1 and TRBJ2-5, is as follows: KAGVTQTPRYLIKTRGQQVTLSCSPISGHRSVSWYQQTPGQGLQFLFEYFSETQRNKGNFPGRFSGRQFSNSRSEMNVSTLELGDSALYLCASSLAASGWSETQYFGPGTRLLVL.

J is TRBJ2-7 and V is TRBV29-1; 9 nucleotides line up with TRBD1. The germline V gene has CDR1 SQVTM and CDR2 ANQGSEA. This CDR3 is built from 13 residues. The V segment lost 4 bases and the J segment 6 bases; nucleotides outside the gene matches: 7. CDR3 bases: TGCAGCGTTGTGGGACAGGGTCTCAGCGAGCAGTACTTC. The encoded protein is CSVVGQGLSEQYF.